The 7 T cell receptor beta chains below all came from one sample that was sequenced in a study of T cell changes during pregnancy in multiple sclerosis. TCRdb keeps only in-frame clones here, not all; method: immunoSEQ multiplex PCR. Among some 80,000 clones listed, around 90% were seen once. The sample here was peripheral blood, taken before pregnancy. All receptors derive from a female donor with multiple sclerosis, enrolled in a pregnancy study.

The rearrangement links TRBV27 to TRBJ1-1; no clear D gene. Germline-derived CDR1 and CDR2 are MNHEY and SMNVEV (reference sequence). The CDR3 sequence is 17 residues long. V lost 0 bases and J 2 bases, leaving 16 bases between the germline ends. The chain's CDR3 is CASSLSTLGLINTEAFF. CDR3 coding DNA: TGTGCCAGCAGTTTATCGACTTTAGGACTAATAAACACTGAAGCTTTCTTT.

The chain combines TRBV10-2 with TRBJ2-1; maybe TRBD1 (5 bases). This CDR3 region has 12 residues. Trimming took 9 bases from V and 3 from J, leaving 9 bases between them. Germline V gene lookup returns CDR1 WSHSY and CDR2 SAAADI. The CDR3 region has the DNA TGCGCCAGTAGGGGTATCTACAATGAGCAGTTCTTC. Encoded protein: CASRGIYNEQFF.

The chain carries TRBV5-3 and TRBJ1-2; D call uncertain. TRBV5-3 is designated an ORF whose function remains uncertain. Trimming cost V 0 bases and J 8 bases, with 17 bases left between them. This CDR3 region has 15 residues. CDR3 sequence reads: CARSLESEGSSGYTF. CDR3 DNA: TGTGCCAGAAGCTTGGAGTCTGAGGGTTCATCAGGCTACACCTTC.

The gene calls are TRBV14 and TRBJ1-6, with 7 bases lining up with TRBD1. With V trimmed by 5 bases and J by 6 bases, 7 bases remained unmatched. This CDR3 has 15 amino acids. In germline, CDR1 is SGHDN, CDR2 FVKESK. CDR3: CASSLTGSSNSPLHF. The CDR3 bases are TGTGCCAGCAGCTTGACAGGGTCATCTAATTCACCCCTCCACTTT.

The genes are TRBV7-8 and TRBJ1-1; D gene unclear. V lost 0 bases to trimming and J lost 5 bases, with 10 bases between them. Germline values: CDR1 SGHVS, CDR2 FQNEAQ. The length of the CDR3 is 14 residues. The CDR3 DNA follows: TGTGCCAGCAGCTTAGCGCGTTCGCCGACTGAAGCTTTCTTT. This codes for CASSLARSPTEAFF. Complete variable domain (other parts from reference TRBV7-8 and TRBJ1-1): GAGVSQSPRYKVAKRGQDVALRCDPISGHVSLFWYQQALGQGPEFLTYFQNEAQLDKSGLPSDRFFAERPEGSVSTLKIQRTQQEDSAVYLCASSLARSPTEAFFGQGTRLTVV.

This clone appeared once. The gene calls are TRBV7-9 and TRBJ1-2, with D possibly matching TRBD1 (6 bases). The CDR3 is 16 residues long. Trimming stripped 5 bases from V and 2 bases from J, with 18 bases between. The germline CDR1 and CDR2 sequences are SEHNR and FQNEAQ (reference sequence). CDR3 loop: CASSPNPGDGNYGYTF. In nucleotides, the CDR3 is TGTGCCAGCAGCCCCAACCCAGGGGACGGAAACTATGGCTACACCTTC.

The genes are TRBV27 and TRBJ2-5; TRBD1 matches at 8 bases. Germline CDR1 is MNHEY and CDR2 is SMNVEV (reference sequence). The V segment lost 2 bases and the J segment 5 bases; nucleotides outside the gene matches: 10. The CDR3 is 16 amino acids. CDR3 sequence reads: CASSLRLQGVRETQYF. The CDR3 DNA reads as TGTGCCAGCAGTTTAAGGTTACAGGGGGTCAGGGAGACCCAGTACTTC.